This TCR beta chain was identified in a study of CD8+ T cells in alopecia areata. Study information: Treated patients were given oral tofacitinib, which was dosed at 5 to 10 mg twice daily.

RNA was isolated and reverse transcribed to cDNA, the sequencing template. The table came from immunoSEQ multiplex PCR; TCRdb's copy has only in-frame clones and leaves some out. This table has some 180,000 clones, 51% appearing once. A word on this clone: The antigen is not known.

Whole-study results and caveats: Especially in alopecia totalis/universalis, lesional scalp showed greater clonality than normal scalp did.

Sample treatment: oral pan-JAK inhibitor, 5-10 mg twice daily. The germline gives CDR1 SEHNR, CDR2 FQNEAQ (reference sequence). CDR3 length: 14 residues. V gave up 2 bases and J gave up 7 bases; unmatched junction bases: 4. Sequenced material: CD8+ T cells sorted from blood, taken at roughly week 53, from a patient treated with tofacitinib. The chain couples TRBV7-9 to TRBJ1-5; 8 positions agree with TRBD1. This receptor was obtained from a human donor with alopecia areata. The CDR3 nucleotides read TGTGCCAGCAGCTTACAGGGGGCAAGGCAGCCCCAGCATTTT. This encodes CASSLQGARQPQHF.